Following are 15 T cell receptor beta chains from one sample sequenced in a study of CD8 T cells in Susac syndrome. Reverse transcription used 0.5 to 1 ug RNA and random hexamers. From the immunoSEQ multiplex PCR reads, TCRdb called clonotypes with MiXCR, one entry per CDR3 protein. Of approximately 180,000 distinct CDR3 sequences listed, 90% to 95% were seen once; the top ten hold approximately 0.09%. The source material was CD4+ T cells from PBMCs. The receptors shown here come from a human donor with Susac syndrome.

This clonotype turned up a few times. V gene TRBV6-1 combines with J gene TRBJ1-2; the D gene is possibly TRBD1 (6 bases). Germline V gene data show CDR1 as MNHNS and CDR2 as SASEGT. Trimming pared 6 bases from V and 5 bases from J, leaving 13 bases between. The CDR3 extends over 13 amino acids. Here the CDR3 DNA reads TGTGCCAGCAGCTTTACAGGGATATATGGCTACACCTTC. Translating gives CASSFTGIYGYTF.

The chain links TRBV11-2 to TRBJ2-7, with TRBD1 matching over 7 bases. This CDR3 contains 17 residues. Germline V gene data show CDR1 as SGHAT and CDR2 as FQNNGV. Germline trimming cut 1 base from V and 0 bases from J; bases unmatched to any gene: 9. For the CDR3, the DNA is TGTGCCAGCAGCTTAGTCCCCCCAGGGGGAAACTCCTACGAGCAGTACTTC. Translated, it gives CASSLVPPGGNSYEQYF.

The chain uses TRBV30 and TRBJ2-1; D gene unclear. The CDR3 spans 14 residues. V was shortened by 1 base and J by 8 bases, with 15 bases between the two germline ends. Germline-derived CDR1 and CDR2 are GTSNPN and SVGIG (reference sequence). This chain's CDR3 is CAWSGTPLEHEQFF. Written as DNA, the CDR3 is TGTGCCTGGAGTGGAACGCCCCTAGAGCATGAGCAGTTCTTC.

The gene calls are TRBV4-2 and TRBJ2-1; a possible D gene is TRBD2 (6 bases). The V gene's germline CDR1 is LGHNA and CDR2 YNFKEQ. The CDR3 contains 16 residues. The V end lost 4 bases, the J end lost 9 bases, and 22 bases lay between the germline ends. CDR3 residues: CASSPGDPHRKSEQFF. The CDR3, as DNA: TGTGCCAGCAGCCCGGGGGACCCCCACCGGAAGAGTGAGCAGTTCTTC.

The rearrangement joins TRBV5-1 to TRBJ1-4, with a tentative D call TRBD1 (5 bases). Germline V gene lookup returns CDR1 SGHRS and CDR2 YFSETQ. The CDR3 has 15 amino acids. The germline V and J ends were trimmed by 0 bases and 8 bases, with 14 bases remaining between them. CDR3 sequence: CASSLERGRSEKLFF. CDR3 coding DNA: TGCGCCAGCAGCTTGGAGAGGGGAAGGAGCGAAAAACTGTTTTTT.

V is TRBV11-2 and J is TRBJ2-1; 7 nucleotides line up with TRBD1. The CDR3 totals 18 residues. The germline gives CDR1 SGHAT, CDR2 FQNNGV. With V trimmed by 4 bases and J by 0 bases, 12 bases remained unmatched. CDR3 protein: CASSSVPPGQSSYNEQFF. CDR3 nucleotides: TGTGCCAGCAGCTCCGTACCCCCGGGACAGAGCTCCTACAATGAGCAGTTCTTC.

V and J are TRBV21-1 and TRBJ2-7; the table's D call of TRBD2 was not tested on the DNA. TRBV21-1 is annotated as a pseudogene. This CDR3 has 13 amino acids. The CDR3 protein is CASRESRTSVQYF. The CDR3 region has the DNA TGTGCCAGCAGGGAGTCCCGGACTAGTGTGCAGTACTTC.

The V call is TRBV12-3 or TRBV12-4, the J call TRBJ2-5; 8 positions match TRBD1. The CDR3 spans 15 residues. The V gene end was trimmed by 7 bases and the J gene end by 5 bases; junction bases not matched to a gene: 12. The chain's CDR3 is CASTSGTGAAETQYF. CDR3 sequence (DNA): TGTGCCAGCACCTCCGGGACAGGTGCGGCGGAGACCCAGTACTTC.

V gene TRBV19 combines with J gene TRBJ2-1; 13 nucleotides agree with TRBD2. J was trimmed by 7 bases and V by 5 bases; bases with no gene match: 2. CDR1 is LNHDA, CDR2 SQIVND, per germline (reference sequence). CDR3 length: 14 residues. The CDR3 DNA follows: TGTGCCAGTAGTTCGACTAGCGGGAGGAATGAGCAGTTCTTC. Protein sequence: CASSSTSGRNEQFF.

This chain joins TRBV10-2 and TRBJ2-3, with D possibly TRBD2 on 6 matching bases. The CDR3 loop spans 13 amino acids. Germline values: CDR1 WSHSY, CDR2 SAAADI. V was shortened by 8 bases and J by 3 bases, with 12 bases between the two germline ends. The CDR3 sequence is CASWSEGTDTQYF. CDR3 sequence (DNA): TGCGCCAGCTGGTCGGAGGGGACAGATACGCAGTATTTT.

V and J are TRBV4-1 and TRBJ2-5; D is unclear. Trimming shortened V by 3 bases and J by 2 bases, and 7 bases separated the two germline ends. This CDR3 region has 13 residues. CDR1 is MGHRA, CDR2 YSYEKL, per germline. The CDR3 here is CASSQVVQETQYF. The CDR3 region has the DNA TGCGCCAGCAGCCAGGTGGTACAAGAGACCCAGTACTTC.

This clonotype was seen once. The DNA for the CDR3 is TGTGCCACGGGGGATGAGGCGGGGGAAAAACTGTTTTTT. Its protein is CATGDEAGEKLFF. The chain carries TRBV24-1 and TRBJ1-4; the D gene is possibly TRBD1 (5 bases). The CDR3 is 13 residues long. Trimming pared 10 bases from V and 8 bases from J, leaving 16 bases between. Germline V gene lookup returns CDR1 KGHDR and CDR2 SFDVKD.

V is TRBV2 and J is TRBJ1-5; 12 bases map to TRBD1. Germline lookup yields CDR1 SNHLY and CDR2 FYNNEI. This CDR3 comprises 16 residues. Trimming removed 6 bases from V and 2 bases from J; junction bases left unmatched: 5. CDR3 coding DNA: TGTGCCAGCAGAGATGGGACAGGGGGCGGCAATCAGCCCCAGCATTTT. Protein product: CASRDGTGGGNQPQHF.

This chain joins TRBV5-1 and TRBJ2-2, with D maybe TRBD1 (6 bases). V was trimmed by 7 bases and J by 0 bases, leaving 13 bases between them. Germline V gene lookup returns CDR1 SGHRS and CDR2 YFSETQ. The CDR3 totals 15 residues. CDR3 region: CASSLRTANTGELFF. The CDR3 bases are TGCGCCAGCTCTTTAAGGACAGCGAACACCGGGGAGCTGTTTTTT. The complete variable domain, with remaining parts taken from reference TRBV5-1 and TRBJ2-2, reads KAGVTQTPRYLIKTRGQQVTLSCSPISGHRSVSWYQQTPGQGLQFLFEYFSETQRNKGNFPGRFSGRQFSNSRSEMNVSTLELGDSALYLCASSLRTANTGELFFGEGSRLTVL.

The CDR3 protein is CASSQAGTSGQETQYF. The CDR3 DNA sequence: TGTGCCAGCAGCCAAGCTGGGACTAGCGGCCAAGAGACCCAGTACTTC. V and J are TRBV3-1 and TRBJ2-5, with TRBD2 matching over 11 bases. Germline V lookup: CDR1 LGHDT, CDR2 YNNKEL (reference sequence). CDR3 length equals 16 residues. V was pared by 1 base and J by 1 base, with 2 bases of the junction left unmatched.